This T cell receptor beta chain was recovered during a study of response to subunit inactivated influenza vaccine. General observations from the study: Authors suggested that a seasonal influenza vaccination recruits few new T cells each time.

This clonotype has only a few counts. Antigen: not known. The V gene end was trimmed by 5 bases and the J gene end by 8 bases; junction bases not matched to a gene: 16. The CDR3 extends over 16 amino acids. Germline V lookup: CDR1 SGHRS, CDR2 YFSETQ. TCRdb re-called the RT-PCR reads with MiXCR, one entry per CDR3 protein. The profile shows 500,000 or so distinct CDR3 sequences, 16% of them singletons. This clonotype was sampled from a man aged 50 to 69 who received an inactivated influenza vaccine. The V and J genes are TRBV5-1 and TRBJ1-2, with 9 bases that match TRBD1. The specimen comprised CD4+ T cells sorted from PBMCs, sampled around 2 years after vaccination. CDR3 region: CASSSAPGQGWQGYTF. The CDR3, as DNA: TGCGCCAGCAGTTCGGCTCCGGGACAGGGTTGGCAAGGCTACACCTTC.